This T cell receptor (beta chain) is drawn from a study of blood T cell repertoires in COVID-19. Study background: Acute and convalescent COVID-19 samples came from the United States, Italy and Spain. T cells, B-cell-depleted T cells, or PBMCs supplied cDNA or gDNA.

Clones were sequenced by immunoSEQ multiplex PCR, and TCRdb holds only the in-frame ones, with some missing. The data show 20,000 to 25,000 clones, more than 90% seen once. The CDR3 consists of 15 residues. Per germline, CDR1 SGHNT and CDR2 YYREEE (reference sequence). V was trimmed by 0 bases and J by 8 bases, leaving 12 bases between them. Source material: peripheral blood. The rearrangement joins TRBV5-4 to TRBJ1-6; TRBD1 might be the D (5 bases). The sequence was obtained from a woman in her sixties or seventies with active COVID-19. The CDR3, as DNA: TGTGCCAGCAGCTTGGGAGGTCAGGGTGATTCACCCCTCCACTTT. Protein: CASSLGGQGDSPLHF. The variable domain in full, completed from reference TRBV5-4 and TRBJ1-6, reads ETGVTQSPTHLIKTRGQQVTLRCSSQSGHNTVSWYQQALGQGPQFIFQYYREEENGRGNFPPRFSGLQFPNYSSELNVNALELDDSALYLCASSLGGQGDSPLHFGNGTRLTVT.